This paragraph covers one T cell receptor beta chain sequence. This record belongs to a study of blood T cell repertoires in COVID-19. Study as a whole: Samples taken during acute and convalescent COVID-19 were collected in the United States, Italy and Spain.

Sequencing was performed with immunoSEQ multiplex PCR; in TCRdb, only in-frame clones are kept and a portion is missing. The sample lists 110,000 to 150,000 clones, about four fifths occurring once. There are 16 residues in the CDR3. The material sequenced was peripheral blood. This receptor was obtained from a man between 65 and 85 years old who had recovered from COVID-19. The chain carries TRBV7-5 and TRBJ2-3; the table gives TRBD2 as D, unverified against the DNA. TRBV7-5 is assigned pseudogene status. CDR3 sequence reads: CVRRERGYLVTDTQYF. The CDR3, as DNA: TGTGTCAGACGGGAGCGGGGATATCTAGTCACAGATACGCAGTATTTT.